This passage covers 23 T cell receptor beta chains from one sample sequenced in a study of T cells after yellow fever vaccination (dated by TCRdb to about 2019). Explained via the paper, the treatment or condition label denotes: live attenuated yellow fever vaccine strain. The library was prepared using 5' RACE. Sequencing relied on an Illumina HiSeq 2500. The raw public data were reprocessed by TCRdb itself: fastp quality trimming at Q25, MiXCR clonotype calling, in-frame beta chains only. All rows with the same CDR3 protein become a single entry with the most common DNA and genes. This sample lists about 22,000 distinct CDR3 sequences; 4% to 6% were detected once. The top ten clones comprise 20% of the sample. Sequenced material: PBMCs, either bulk or a sorted T-cell subset (CD4+, CD8+, memory, or dextramer-sorted; not recorded which), taken approximately 40 days after the first yellow fever vaccination. These receptor sequences come from a man between 18 and 29 years old who received the YFV17D yellow fever vaccine.

This clonotype was picked up many times. The chain is built from TRBV6-4 and TRBJ1-6; tentatively, D is TRBD1 (6 bases). Germline CDR1 reads MRHNA; CDR2 reads SNTAGT. Trimming took 3 bases from V and 6 from J, leaving 6 bases between them. The CDR3 sequence is 13 residues long. CDR3 region: CASSEGANSPLHF. In nucleotides, the CDR3 is TGTGCCAGCAGTGAGGGGGCTAATTCACCCCTCCACTTT.

This clonotype was recorded at least ten times. J is TRBJ1-2 and V is TRBV4-1; D is possibly TRBD1 (5 bases). The germline V gene has CDR1 MGHRA and CDR2 YSYEKL. The ends were cut back, 1 base at V and 7 bases at J, with 13 bases in the middle. The CDR3 runs 14 residues. The CDR3 protein is CASSQVALGPGYTF. CDR3 nucleotides: TGCGCCAGCAGCCAAGTGGCTCTGGGGCCTGGCTACACCTTC.

This clonotype was recorded at least ten times. V usage is TRBV6-2 or TRBV6-3 and J usage is TRBJ1-1, with no clear D. The CDR3 length is 13 residues. Trimming removed 5 bases at V and 1 base at J, with 8 bases between. Per the germline V gene, CDR1 is MNHEY and CDR2 is SVGEGT. CDR3 in DNA: TGTGCCAGCAGTCTACATGAGAACACTGAAGCTTTCTTT. The encoded protein is CASSLHENTEAFF.

This clonotype was detected many times. The rearrangement joins TRBV11-2 to TRBJ1-6; D uncertain. The CDR3 length is 15 residues. The ends were cut back, 2 bases at V and 13 bases at J, with 18 bases in the middle. Germline values: CDR1 SGHAT, CDR2 FQNNGV. In nucleotides, the CDR3 is TGTGCCAGCAGCTTATCGTTGGAGGGTTATCGGCCCCTCCACTTT. As protein: CASSLSLEGYRPLHF.

This clonotype was detected ten times or more. The chain links TRBV12-3 or TRBV12-4 to TRBJ2-4, with a possible D match to TRBD1 (6 bases). Deletions cut 4 bases from V and 1 base from J, with 17 bases between. The CDR3 spans 17 residues. The CDR3 region has the DNA TGTGCCAGCAGTTCTGGTCGTCTGGGGGCTGCCAAAAACATTCAGTACTTC. Encoded protein: CASSSGRLGAAKNIQYF.

CDR3: CASSLPLSGVGEQYF. Written as DNA, the CDR3 is TGTGCCAGCAGCCTACCCCTAAGCGGGGTGGGTGAGCAGTACTTC. The chain combines TRBV7-2 with TRBJ2-7; TRBD2 aligns across 7 bases. The CDR3 totals 15 residues. Germline-derived CDR1 and CDR2 are SGHTA and FQGNSA. V lost 5 bases to trimming and J lost 7 bases; unmatched junction nucleotides: 14.

Ten or more counts support this clonotype. V usage is TRBV27 and J usage is TRBJ2-4; 10 bases align to TRBD1. Germline V gene lookup returns CDR1 MNHEY and CDR2 SMNVEV (reference sequence). The CDR3 is 17 residues long. Germline trimming cut 1 base from V and 2 bases from J; bases unmatched to any gene: 5. The CDR3 is CASSLLTGGASKNIQYF. CDR3 DNA: TGTGCCAGCAGTTTATTGACAGGGGGCGCGTCCAAAAACATTCAGTACTTC.

In its sample, this clonotype was seen many times. J is TRBJ1-5 and V is TRBV4-1; D gene unclear. V lost 6 bases to trimming and J lost 1 base, with 10 bases between them. Germline assignment: CDR1 MGHRA and CDR2 YSYEKL. This CDR3 comprises 14 residues. The CDR3 DNA sequence: TGCGCCAGCAGGTCGGTAGGGAGCAATCAGCCCCAGCATTTT. As protein: CASRSVGSNQPQHF.

This clonotype was found many times. The chain combines TRBV25-1 with TRBJ2-1; 7 bases match TRBD1. V lost 4 bases to trimming and J lost 9 bases; unmatched junction nucleotides: 12. Germline-derived CDR1 and CDR2 are MGHDK and SYGVNS. There are 15 residues in the CDR3. The CDR3 region has the DNA TGTGCCAGCAGTGTTCCGGGACAGTCATGGGTTGAGCAGTTCTTC. Translated: CASSVPGQSWVEQFF.

The table lists this clonotype with many counts. The chain uses TRBV15 and TRBJ2-3; D not certain. CDR1 is LNHNV, CDR2 YYDKDF, per germline (reference sequence). The CDR3 consists of 13 residues. Trimming took 4 bases from V and 5 from J, leaving 10 bases between them. The CDR3 sequence: CATSTSGGDTQYF. CDR3 nucleotides: TGTGCCACCAGCACATCGGGTGGAGATACGCAGTATTTT. Complete variable domain (other parts from reference TRBV15 and TRBJ2-3): DAMVIQNPRYQVTQFGKPVTLSCSQTLNHNVMYWYQQKSSQAPKLLFHYYDKDFNNEADTPDNFQSRRPNTSFCFLDIRSPGLGDTAMYLCATSTSGGDTQYFGPGTRLTVL.

To note about this clonotype: A much larger clone differs from this one at a single base, so this may be a read error. The chain has TRBV20-1 and TRBJ2-1; D is perhaps TRBD1 (8 bases). This CDR3 has 16 amino acids. Germline loops: CDR1 DFQATT, CDR2 SNEGSKA (reference sequence). CDR3 loop: CCAIGQGGFTYNEQFF. CDR3 nucleotide sequence: TGCTGTGCCATAGGACAGGGAGGGTTTACCTACAATGAGCAGTTCTTC.

The chain recombines TRBV10-3 with TRBJ2-7; TRBD1 aligns across 7 bases. This CDR3 contains 10 residues. Germline V gene data show CDR1 as ENHRY and CDR2 as SYGVKD. J gave up 5 bases and V 8 bases, and 0 bases lay outside the gene matches. The CDR3 nucleotides read TGTGCCATCGGGACAGACGAGCAGTACTTC. Translated: CAIGTDEQYF.

This clonotype was detected many times. The chain recombines TRBV6-5 with TRBJ2-1, with D unclear. The CDR3 contains 16 residues. V was cut by 4 bases and J by 0 bases, with 13 bases left in between. Germline CDR1 MNHEY, CDR2 SVGAGI. CDR3 DNA sequence: TGTGCCAGCAGTTCTGGTGCAGGTCTCTCCTACAATGAGCAGTTCTTC. This sequence encodes CASSSGAGLSYNEQFF.

This clonotype was seen at least ten times. The CDR3 coding sequence is TGCGCCAGCAGCCCGCCGAGGGCTGAGACCCAGTACTTC. It is translated as CASSPPRAETQYF. V gene TRBV5-1 combines with J gene TRBJ2-5, with D possibly matching TRBD2 (5 bases). From germline, CDR1 is SGHRS and CDR2 YFSETQ. V dropped 4 bases and J dropped 5 bases, with 12 bases sitting between them. The length of the CDR3 is 13 residues.

This clonotype was picked up many times. The V call is TRBV20-1, the J call TRBJ1-1; D is uncertain. With 3 bases removed from V and 1 base from J, the gap between germline ends came to 3 bases. The germline gives CDR1 DFQATT, CDR2 SNEGSKA (reference sequence). The CDR3 contains 11 residues. DNA for the CDR3: TGCAGTGCTAGGGAGAACACTGAAGCTTTCTTT. Amino acid sequence: CSARENTEAFF.

This clonotype has at least ten counts. The chain employs TRBV15 and TRBJ2-5; possible D gene TRBD1, 6 bases. This CDR3 has 13 residues. The ends were cut back, 5 bases at V and 5 bases at J, with 12 bases in the middle. Germline V gene lookup returns CDR1 LNHNV and CDR2 YYDKDF (reference sequence). The CDR3 DNA reads TGTGCCACCAGCGTGGACAGTACGGAGACCCAGTACTTC. This encodes CATSVDSTETQYF. Full variable domain (missing parts from reference TRBV15 and TRBJ2-5): DAMVIQNPRYQVTQFGKPVTLSCSQTLNHNVMYWYQQKSSQAPKLLFHYYDKDFNNEADTPDNFQSRRPNTSFCFLDIRSPGLGDTAMYLCATSVDSTETQYFGPGTRLLVL.

At least ten counts were recorded for this clonotype. V is TRBV6-2 or TRBV6-3 and J is TRBJ2-7, with a possible D match to TRBD2 (5 bases). V was trimmed by 7 bases and J by 2 bases, leaving 24 bases between them. This CDR3 has 17 amino acids. Per the germline V gene, CDR1 is MNHEY and CDR2 is SVGEGT. CDR3 DNA sequence: TGTGCCAGCAAAAAGATGGGCACCCGAGGGAGCGCCTACGAGCAGTACTTC. Its translation: CASKKMGTRGSAYEQYF.

This clonotype was observed at least ten times. J is TRBJ2-2 and V is TRBV7-8, with a possible D match to TRBD1 (6 bases). This CDR3 region has 15 residues. CDR1 and CDR2 (germline): SGHVS, FQNEAQ. With 6 bases removed from V and 4 bases from J, the gap between germline ends came to 15 bases. The CDR3 spells CASRKQGSSTGELFF. The CDR3 nucleotides are TGTGCCAGCAGAAAACAGGGATCGAGCACCGGGGAGCTGTTTTTT.

This clonotype was seen ten or more times. The rearrangement links TRBV5-1 to TRBJ2-4; 9 bases are a match to TRBD1. Germline values: CDR1 SGHRS, CDR2 YFSETQ. The V gene end was trimmed by 4 bases and the J gene end by 9 bases; junction bases not matched to a gene: 8. This CDR3 spans 14 amino acids. CDR3 nucleotide sequence: TGCGCCAGCAGCCTCCGGGACAGGGCCGCCATTCAGTACTTC. Translation gives CASSLRDRAAIQYF.

Concerning this clonotype: Being one base from a much bigger clone, this may be a read error. The rearrangement uses TRBV12-3 or TRBV12-4 and TRBJ1-1; D ambiguous. The CDR3 runs 11 residues. The V gene lost 3 bases and the J gene lost 12 bases, with 11 bases spanning the gap. CDR3 DNA: TGTGCCAGCAGTTTTGAGGGATCAACTTTCTTT. This codes for CASSFEGSTFF.

About this clonotype itself: A read error may explain this, as a much larger clone is one base away. The V gene is TRBV6-2 or TRBV6-3, the J gene TRBJ2-5; 12 bases are a match to TRBD2. The J segment lost 1 base and the V segment lost 6 bases, leaving 3 bases of the junction unmatched. CDR1 is MNHEY and CDR2 is SVGEGT in the germline V gene. This CDR3 has 15 amino acids. The CDR3: CASRRLAGVQETQYF. In DNA, the CDR3 is TGTGCCAGCAGGAGACTAGCGGGGGTCCAAGAGACCCAGTACTTC.

The genes are TRBV3-1 and TRBJ2-3; 12 positions agree with TRBD2. J lost 2 bases, V lost 10 bases, and 16 bases had no gene match. Germline V gene data show CDR1 as LGHDT and CDR2 as YNNKEL (reference sequence). There are 18 residues in the CDR3. The DNA of the CDR3 is TGTGCCACCTGCCAAGATCTAGCGGGGGGGCCAATCACAGATACGCAGTATTTT. Translating it yields CATCQDLAGGPITDTQYF.

This clonotype was detected ten times or more. The chain carries TRBV29-1 and TRBJ2-2; TRBD1 agrees at 8 bases. Germline loops: CDR1 SQVTM, CDR2 ANQGSEA. The ends lost 5 bases at V and 2 bases at J; junction bases unmatched: 4. CDR3 length: 14 amino acids. CDR3 region: CSVRDRLNTGELFF. CDR3 sequence (DNA): TGCAGCGTTCGGGACAGGCTTAACACCGGGGAGCTGTTTTTT.